These 18 T cell receptor beta chains originate from one sample sequenced in a study of cytomegalovirus exposure and HLA in healthy donors (dated by TCRdb to 2016 to 2017). The method behind the library was the immunoSEQ multiplex PCR assay. Drawn from immuneACCESS, this table holds only the in-frame rearrangements with V and J called that TCRdb kept. Clones are partly lost; checked studies trace under half to an unresolved V gene and leave the rest unexplained. The sample data list a few hundred thousand clones, and 90% of these were observed just once. The biggest ten clones account for 3% to 3.5% of the sample. The sample consisted of PBMCs. The receptors shown here come from a woman in her twenties or thirties in good health and CMV-seronegative.

The chain joins TRBV7-8 to TRBJ2-3; TRBD2 aligns across 8 bases. The CDR3 runs 15 residues. Trimming at V came to 3 bases and at J to 3 bases, leaving 5 bases not matched to a gene. CDR1 and CDR2 (germline): SGHVS, FQNEAQ. Here the CDR3 DNA reads TGTGCCAGCAGCTTCCGGGAGGGCCGTACAGATACGCAGTATTTT. It translates to CASSFREGRTDTQYF.

The rearrangement joins TRBV7-6 to TRBJ2-7, with 7 bases identical to TRBD1. Germline assignment: CDR1 SGHVS and CDR2 FNYEAQ. Germline trimming cut 5 bases from V and 1 base from J; bases unmatched to any gene: 2. The CDR3 spans 13 residues. CDR3: CASSPGQSYEQYF. CDR3 in DNA: TGTGCCAGCAGCCCGGGACAGTCCTACGAGCAGTACTTC.

V gene TRBV28 combines with J gene TRBJ2-2; the D is unclear. The CDR3 is made up of 10 amino acids. Germline V gives CDR1 MDHEN, CDR2 SYDVKM. With 4 bases removed from V and 12 bases from J, the gap between germline ends came to 6 bases. The DNA for the CDR3 is TGTGCCAGCAGTTCCTTTAAGCTGTTTTTT. This sequence encodes CASSSFKLFF.

The rearrangement links TRBV11-2 to TRBJ2-7; D gene unclear. V dropped 6 bases and J dropped 2 bases, with 17 bases sitting between them. Per germline, CDR1 SGHAT and CDR2 FQNNGV. The CDR3 spans 15 residues. Here the CDR3 DNA reads TGTGCCAGCAGGCCCATAGGCAGGAAAACCTACGAGCAGTACTTC. Translating gives CASRPIGRKTYEQYF.

The genes are TRBV6-5 and TRBJ2-3, with no clear D. The germline gives CDR1 MNHEY, CDR2 SVGAGI. The CDR3 covers 13 residues. The V end lost 5 bases, the J end lost 4 bases, and 10 bases lay between the germline ends. CDR3 region: CASSSIAADTQYF. The CDR3, as DNA: TGTGCCAGCAGTAGTATAGCTGCAGATACGCAGTATTTT.

DNA for the CDR3: TGTGCCAGCAGCCAAGCCCTAGCATCAGGTGATACGCAGTATTTT. Its protein product is CASSQALASGDTQYF. V usage is TRBV4-2 and J usage is TRBJ2-3, with a tentative D call TRBD2 (5 bases). The length of the CDR3 is 15 residues. Per the germline V gene, CDR1 is LGHNA and CDR2 is YNFKEQ. The V gene lost 1 base and the J gene lost 6 bases, with 14 bases spanning the gap.

This chain links TRBV6-1 with TRBJ2-7; 12 nucleotides match TRBD2. After removal of 4 bases from V and 0 bases from J, the junction contained 4 bases not matched to a gene. CDR3 size: 16 residues. Germline V lookup: CDR1 MNHNS, CDR2 SASEGT. The chain's CDR3 is CASSGGTSGLSYEQYF. CDR3 DNA: TGTGCCAGCAGTGGAGGGACTAGCGGGCTCTCCTACGAGCAGTACTTC.

This chain uses TRBV5-4 with TRBJ2-7, with 11 bases fitting TRBD1. The CDR3 extends over 14 amino acids. The J segment lost 3 bases and the V segment lost 2 bases, leaving 1 base of the junction unmatched. Germline V lookup: CDR1 SGHNT, CDR2 YYREEE (reference sequence). Here the CDR3 DNA reads TGTGCCAGCAGCTTAGGGACAGGGGGCTACGAGCAGTACTTC. Residues: CASSLGTGGYEQYF.

The chain recombines TRBV9 with TRBJ1-2; the match to TRBD1 covers 7 bases. Germline V gene lookup returns CDR1 SGDLS and CDR2 YYNGEE. The CDR3 spans 12 residues. V shed 4 bases, J shed 8 bases, and the junction held 5 bases outside the gene matches. The CDR3 loop reads CASSFSGGGYTF. In nucleotides, the CDR3 is TGTGCCAGCAGCTTCTCAGGGGGAGGCTACACCTTC. Full variable domain (outside the CDR3, taken from reference TRBV9 and TRBJ1-2): DSGVTQTPKHLITATGQRVTLRCSPRSGDLSVYWYQQSLDQGLQFLIQYYNGEERAKGNILERFSAQQFPDLHSELNLSSLELGDSALYFCASSFSGGGYTFGSGTRLTVV.

The V call is TRBV19, the J call TRBJ2-7, with 7 nucleotides matching TRBD1. CDR1 and CDR2 (germline): LNHDA, SQIVND (reference sequence). V was clipped by 2 bases and J by 2 bases; unmatched bases: 6. CDR3 size: 15 residues. The CDR3 DNA follows: TGTGCCAGTAGTATACCCGGGACAGCCCCCTACGAGCAGTACTTC. Translation gives CASSIPGTAPYEQYF.

The chain links TRBV18 to TRBJ2-6; D unclear. The CDR3 is made up of 17 amino acids. The germline CDR1 and CDR2 sequences are KGHSH and LQKENI. The V end lost 0 bases, the J end lost 4 bases, and 13 bases lay between the germline ends. In DNA, the CDR3 is TGTGCCAGCTCACCACCTCACGAGGCATCCGGGGCCAACGTCCTGACTTTC. This codes for CASSPPHEASGANVLTF.

The chain uses TRBV9 and TRBJ2-1; D possibly corresponds to TRBD1 (5 bases). The CDR3 is 13 residues long. The V gene lost 0 bases and the J gene lost 9 bases, with 10 bases spanning the gap. The germline gives CDR1 SGDLS, CDR2 YYNGEE. The CDR3 DNA follows: TGTGCCAGCAGCGTAGTTGGGGCGGTTGAGCAGTTCTTC. Its translation is CASSVVGAVEQFF.

This sequence joins TRBV28 and TRBJ2-1, with a weak D call TRBD1 (5 bases). With 10 bases removed from V and 6 bases from J, the gap between germline ends came to 25 bases. The CDR3 length is 16 residues. From germline, CDR1 is MDHEN and CDR2 SYDVKM. The CDR3 reads CATSTTVDSVLNEQFF. CDR3 nucleotide sequence: TGTGCCACGTCCACCACGGTCGACAGCGTGCTCAATGAGCAGTTCTTC.

The CDR3 nucleotides are TGTGCCAGCAGCGCCACGGGGGTACGGGACATTCAGTACTTC. Encoded protein: CASSATGVRDIQYF. The chain carries TRBV7-3 and TRBJ2-4, with D tentatively TRBD2 (6 bases). Trimming left V 5 bases short and J 8 bases short, with 16 bases between. The germline CDR1 and CDR2 sequences are SGHTA and FQGTGA. The CDR3 spans 14 residues.

The chain uses TRBV5-1 and TRBJ2-7; 7 positions match TRBD1. V trimming: 0 bases; J trimming: 5 bases; junction bases outside the gene matches: 2. In germline, CDR1 is SGHRS, CDR2 YFSETQ. The CDR3 sequence is 13 residues long. Here the CDR3 reads CASSLEGANEQYF. CDR3 bases: TGCGCCAGCAGCTTGGAGGGGGCGAACGAGCAGTACTTC.

This chain uses TRBV7-2 with TRBJ2-1; a possible D gene is TRBD2 (5 bases). In germline, CDR1 is SGHTA, CDR2 FQGNSA. The V gene lost 6 bases and the J gene lost 7 bases, with 10 bases spanning the gap. The CDR3 spans 12 residues. CDR3 sequence (DNA): TGTGCCAGCAGGAGGGAGAGTAATGAGCAGTTCTTC. Protein: CASRRESNEQFF.

This clone was seen a single time. The CDR3 sequence is CASSEQVQETQYF. CDR3 in DNA: TGTGCCAGCAGTGAACAGGTCCAAGAGACCCAGTACTTC. The J gene is TRBJ2-5, the V gene TRBV6-1; no firm D call. This CDR3 region has 13 residues. Looked up from germline, CDR1 is MNHNS and CDR2 is SASEGT. The ends were cut back, 2 bases at V and 1 base at J, with 5 bases in the middle.

Comment on this clone: The sample has other DNA sequences that encode this CDR3 too. The chain links TRBV27 to TRBJ2-3; 9 nucleotides agree with TRBD2. CDR1 and CDR2 (germline): MNHEY, SMNVEV (reference sequence). The V and J ends lost 2 bases and 0 bases, in that order; junction bases with no gene match: 0. This CDR3 comprises 15 residues. CDR3 sequence reads: CASSLLAGSTDTQYF. CDR3 nucleotides: TGTGCCAGCAGTTTACTAGCGGGAAGCACAGATACGCAGTATTTT.